The 10 T cell receptor beta chains given below trace back to one sample, sequenced in a study of blood T cell repertoires in COVID-19. The repertoire was sequenced with immunoSEQ multiplex PCR; TCRdb's copy has only in-frame clones and lacks some. The sample lists about 64,000 clones; just over 90% were seen once. Sequencing input: peripheral blood. These receptors were collected from a human donor in a cohort sampled during active COVID-19.

Only one count was recorded for this clone. The chain carries TRBV7-8 and TRBJ2-1; D gene uncertain. The CDR3 extends over 13 amino acids. Looked up from germline, CDR1 is SGHVS and CDR2 is FQNEAQ. The V end was cut by 5 bases, the J end by 10 bases, with 15 bases between. Here the CDR3 reads CASSLTAVWEQFF. Here the CDR3 DNA reads TGTGCCAGCAGCCTTACCGCGGTTTGGGAGCAGTTCTTC. Drawing the rest from reference TRBV7-8 and TRBJ2-1, the complete variable domain is GAGVSQSPRYKVAKRGQDVALRCDPISGHVSLFWYQQALGQGPEFLTYFQNEAQLDKSGLPSDRFFAERPEGSVSTLKIQRTQQEDSAVYLCASSLTAVWEQFFGPGTRLTVL.

This clone was counted a few times. The rearrangement joins TRBV7-9 to TRBJ2-1; 14 bases map to TRBD2. CDR1 and CDR2 from the germline V gene are SEHNR and FQNEAQ (reference sequence). With 0 bases clipped from V and 7 bases from J, the junction kept 5 bases outside the gene matches. The CDR3 consists of 17 residues. CDR3 DNA: TGTGCCAGCAGCTTAGCCTCGGGACTAGCGGGAGTTAATGAGCAGTTCTTC. Translated: CASSLASGLAGVNEQFF. The full variable domain, in which reference TRBV7-9 and TRBJ2-1 provide the parts outside the CDR3, is DTGVSQNPRHKITKRGQNVTFRCDPISEHNRLYWYRQTLGQGPEFLTYFQNEAQLEKSRLLSDRFSAERPKGSFSTLEIQRTEQGDSAMYLCASSLASGLAGVNEQFFGPGTRLTVL.

This chain connects TRBV6-2 or TRBV6-3 to TRBJ2-2; D is perhaps TRBD1 (5 bases). The CDR3 runs 17 residues. Germline values: CDR1 MNHEY, CDR2 SVGEGT. V shed 5 bases and J shed 2 bases, with 18 bases lying between them. The CDR3 DNA is TGTGCCAGCAGTGGGAACATTAGGACAAGAAACACCGGGGAGCTGTTTTTT. Translation: CASSGNIRTRNTGELFF.

The chain recombines TRBV28 with TRBJ1-3; D possibly corresponds to TRBD1 (6 bases). Germline loops: CDR1 MDHEN, CDR2 SYDVKM. This CDR3 has 17 amino acids. Trimming left V 4 bases short and J 0 bases short, with 16 bases between. The CDR3 sequence: CASSSPPGQPSGNTIYF. The DNA of the CDR3 is TGTGCCAGCAGTTCCCCCCCCGGACAGCCCTCTGGAAACACCATATATTTT. Drawing the rest from reference TRBV28 and TRBJ1-3, the complete variable domain is DVKVTQSSRYLVKRTGEKVFLECVQDMDHENMFWYRQDPGLGLRLIYFSYDVKMKEKGDIPEGYSVSREKKERFSLILESASTNQTSMYLCASSSPPGQPSGNTIYFGEGSWLTVV.

The gene calls are TRBV5-6 and TRBJ2-5; 11 bases match TRBD2. In germline, CDR1 is SGHDT, CDR2 YYEEEE. The V segment lost 0 bases and the J segment 5 bases; nucleotides outside the gene matches: 3. The CDR3 extends over 15 amino acids. CDR3 sequence (DNA): TGTGCCAGCAGCTTGGGCCTAGCGGGAGGTGAGACCCAGTACTTC. It specifies CASSLGLAGGETQYF.

This clone was recorded once. This chain connects TRBV5-1 to TRBJ2-6; 8 positions agree with TRBD1. Per germline, CDR1 SGHRS and CDR2 YFSETQ. The CDR3 covers 17 residues. The J segment lost 3 bases and the V segment lost 4 bases, leaving 9 bases of the junction unmatched. The CDR3, as DNA: TGCGCCAGCAGCCCTCGGACAGGGACGGATGGGGCCAACGTCCTGACTTTC. It encodes CASSPRTGTDGANVLTF.

The genes are TRBV19 and TRBJ2-4; 14 nucleotides line up with TRBD2. Germline-derived CDR1 and CDR2 are LNHDA and SQIVND (reference sequence). The CDR3 sequence is 20 residues long. J lost 1 base, V lost 1 base, and 9 bases had no gene match. This chain's CDR3 is CASSIGFGTSGSFAKNIQYF. The CDR3 DNA follows: TGTGCCAGTAGTATAGGTTTCGGGACTAGCGGGAGTTTCGCCAAAAACATTCAGTACTTC.

The rearrangement joins TRBV6-6 to TRBJ2-7; 12 bases are a match to TRBD2. The V gene's germline CDR1 is MNHNY and CDR2 SVGAGI (reference sequence). V lost 0 bases and J lost 8; bases outside the gene matches: 2. This CDR3 spans 14 amino acids. CDR3: CASSYSTSGSKQYF. Here the CDR3 DNA reads TGTGCCAGCAGTTACTCGACTAGCGGGAGCAAGCAGTACTTC.

The chain uses TRBV5-1 and TRBJ2-1; no clear D. Per the germline V gene, CDR1 is SGHRS and CDR2 is YFSETQ. CDR3 length: 13 residues. V lost 1 base and J 5 bases, leaving 7 bases between the germline ends. This chain's CDR3 is CASSLTVNNEQFF. In DNA, the CDR3 is TGCGCCAGCAGCTTGACAGTTAACAATGAGCAGTTCTTC.

The genes are TRBV28 and TRBJ2-7; 11 bases line up with TRBD2. Germline CDR1 MDHEN, CDR2 SYDVKM. With 6 bases clipped from V and 1 base from J, the junction kept 8 bases outside the gene matches. CDR3 length equals 16 residues. The CDR3 coding sequence is TGTGCCAGCAGAGGGCTAGCGGGAGGTCGGTCCTACGAGCAGTACTTC. It is translated as CASRGLAGGRSYEQYF.